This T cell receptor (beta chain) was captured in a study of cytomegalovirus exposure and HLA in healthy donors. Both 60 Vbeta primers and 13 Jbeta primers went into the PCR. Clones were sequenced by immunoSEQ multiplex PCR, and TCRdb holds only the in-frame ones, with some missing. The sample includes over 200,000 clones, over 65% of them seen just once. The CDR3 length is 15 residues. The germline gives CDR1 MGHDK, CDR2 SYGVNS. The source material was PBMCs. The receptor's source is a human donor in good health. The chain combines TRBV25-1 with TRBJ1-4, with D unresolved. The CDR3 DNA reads TGTGCACGTCCCTGTGAACACGATATGAATGAAAAACTGTTTTTT. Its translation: CARPCEHDMNEKLFF.